One and the same sample provided the 7 T cell receptor beta chains below, sequenced in a study of graft-versus-host responses after intestinal transplantation (dated by TCRdb to the early 2020s). Libraries came from the immunoSEQ multiplex PCR assay. The table comes from immuneACCESS by way of TCRdb, which keeps in-frame sequences with V and J called. Part of the clones is missing from these tables; in studies checked, under half for an unresolved V gene and the rest for unknown reasons. The sample records 89,000 or so clones, 82% of which are singletons. The top ten constitute around 0.83% of the sample. These receptors have no identified antigens. Sample time point, as interpreted from the label and publication: cells obtained before transplantation from donor or recipient. Material: unstimulated CD4+ T cells sorted from spleen or lymph node cells, obtained before intestinal transplant. The origin of the receptors is a human donor who received an intestinal transplant.

The chain uses TRBV7-7 and TRBJ2-5, with D perhaps matching TRBD1 (6 bases). Trimming took 1 base from V and 1 from J, leaving 7 bases between them. The CDR3 covers 14 residues. Per the germline V gene, CDR1 is SSHAT and CDR2 is FNYEAQ (reference sequence). CDR3 nucleotide sequence: TGTGCCAGCAGCTTAGGGGGGCCCCAAGAGACCCAGTACTTC. Translation: CASSLGGPQETQYF.

V gene TRBV7-8 combines with J gene TRBJ1-2; D may be TRBD1 (5 bases). Germline CDR1 reads SGHVS; CDR2 reads FQNEAQ. The CDR3 spans 14 residues. The V and J ends lost 1 base and 7 bases respectively, with 13 bases between them. The DNA for the CDR3 is TGTGCCAGCAGCTTAGGTCCTCTGGGGGGTGGCTACACCTTC. Its translation is CASSLGPLGGGYTF.

This clone showed up just once. This chain links TRBV6-5 with TRBJ2-3, with D unclear. The CDR3 length is 14 residues. The V gene's germline CDR1 is MNHEY and CDR2 SVGAGI. V lost 0 bases, J lost 6 bases, and 10 bases lay in between. The CDR3 is CASSYSTLSDTQYF. CDR3 DNA: TGTGCCAGCAGTTACTCGACTTTGAGTGATACGCAGTATTTT.

J is TRBJ2-5 and V is TRBV28, with TRBD2 matching over 9 bases. CDR1 MDHEN and CDR2 SYDVKM come from the germline V gene. This CDR3 is built from 15 residues. V shed 3 bases and J 7 bases; nucleotides not matched to a gene: 9. CDR3 protein: CASSFSSGGPGTQYF. In DNA form, the CDR3 reads TGTGCCAGCAGTTTCAGTAGCGGGGGCCCGGGGACCCAGTACTTC.

The V and J genes are TRBV5-5 and TRBJ2-7, with a weak D call TRBD1 (6 bases). V lost 5 bases and J lost 2, with 14 bases in between. This CDR3 is built from 14 residues. CDR1 is SGHKS, CDR2 YYEKEE, per germline (reference sequence). The CDR3 nucleotides are TGTGCCAGCAGAGTTCCGGGACACCCCTACGAGCAGTACTTC. It codes for CASRVPGHPYEQYF.

The V gene is TRBV27, the J gene TRBJ1-2, with D maybe TRBD1 (5 bases). The CDR3 length is 16 residues. V dropped 2 bases and J dropped 3 bases, with 16 bases sitting between them. Germline V gene data show CDR1 as MNHEY and CDR2 as SMNVEV (reference sequence). CDR3 in amino acids: CASSLVGGRGDYGYTF. CDR3 nucleotide sequence: TGTGCCAGCAGTTTAGTCGGGGGTCGGGGGGACTATGGCTACACCTTC.

This clone was picked up one time. V gene TRBV5-5 combines with J gene TRBJ1-1, with D maybe TRBD1 (5 bases). The CDR3 runs to 13 residues. Trimming pared 5 bases from V and 5 bases from J, leaving 13 bases between. Germline assignment: CDR1 SGHKS and CDR2 YYEKEE (reference sequence). As DNA, the CDR3 is TGTGCCAGCAGACATAAACAGGAAACTGAAGCTTTCTTT. It encodes CASRHKQETEAFF. Full variable domain (outside the CDR3, taken from reference TRBV5-5 and TRBJ1-1): DAGVTQSPTHLIKTRGQQVTLRCSPISGHKSVSWYQQVLGQGPQFIFQYYEKEERGRGNFPDRFSARQFPNYSSELNVNALLLGDSALYLCASRHKQETEAFFGQGTRLTVV.